The present T cell receptor beta chain was sequenced within a study of cytomegalovirus exposure and HLA in healthy donors. V was trimmed by 6 bases and J by 4 bases, leaving 22 bases between them. The CDR3 length is 17 residues. The germline gives CDR1 MNHEY, CDR2 SMNVEV (reference sequence). Study findings and constraints: In vitro checks showed that three CMV-associated chains really do target CMV antigens. The later analysis indicated that the majority of CMV-associated TCR beta chains appeared HLA-restricted. According to an earlier analysis, most TCR beta V segments yielded productive rearrangements about 87% or about 30% of the time.

Primers: 60 Vbeta forward and 13 Jbeta reverse. Assay used: immunoSEQ multiplex PCR; TCRdb lists only in-frame clones, some missing. The sample lists tens of thousands of clones; about 78% were seen once. Though nominally healthy at sampling, donors likely had unrecorded immune exposures. Comment on this clone: Its antigen remains unidentified.

The gene calls are TRBV27 and TRBJ2-1; maybe TRBD1 (6 bases). Material for sequencing was PBMCs. This clonotype originated in a male donor in good health and CMV-seronegative. DNA of the CDR3: TGTGCCAGCAGATCCCCACAGGGTGGGAAGGAATACAATGAGCAGTTCTTC. This translates into CASRSPQGGKEYNEQFF.